This passage covers 11 T cell receptor beta chains from one sample sequenced in a study of shared clonotypes between healthy human individuals. The data were produced by immunoSEQ multiplex PCR, yet TCRdb's version contains in-frame clones alone and is incomplete. The table shows roughly 500,000 clones, with 79% occurring only once. Sequencing was performed on PBMCs. The origin of the receptors is a middle-aged woman in good health. Some clones in this sample may be carry-over from other donors' samples.

This clone has only a few counts. V is TRBV28 and J is TRBJ2-7; D is possibly TRBD1 or TRBD2 (5 bases each). This CDR3 contains 14 residues. V shed 6 bases and J shed 0 bases, with 12 bases lying between them. From germline, CDR1 is MDHEN and CDR2 SYDVKM. CDR3 protein: CASSRDRLSYEQYF. In DNA, the CDR3 is TGTGCCAGCAGCCGGGACCGCCTCTCCTACGAGCAGTACTTC.

The CDR3 region is CASSESLAGNEQFF. DNA for the CDR3: TGTGCCAGCAGTGAAAGTCTAGCGGGAAATGAGCAGTTCTTC. This sequence joins TRBV2 and TRBJ2-1; 9 bases are shared with TRBD2. Losses at the gene ends were 2 bases for V and 7 bases for J; bases not matched to a gene: 3. This CDR3 region has 14 residues. Germline loops: CDR1 SNHLY, CDR2 FYNNEI.

This clone was recorded only once. This chain connects TRBV2 to TRBJ2-3; D is perhaps TRBD1 or TRBD2 (5 bases each). V was cut by 6 bases and J by 4 bases, with 8 bases left in between. The CDR3 has 12 amino acids. The V gene's germline CDR1 is SNHLY and CDR2 FYNNEI. The CDR3 coding sequence is TGTGCCAGCAGGTTGGGGGCAGATACGCAGTATTTT. Protein sequence: CASRLGADTQYF. Full variable domain (rest looked up from reference TRBV2 and TRBJ2-3): EPEVTQTPSHQVTQMGQEVILRCVPISNHLYFYWYRQILGQKVEFLVSFYNNEISEKSEIFDDQFSVERPDGSNFTLKIRSTKLEDSAMYFCASRLGADTQYFGPGTRLTVL.

V gene TRBV6-6 combines with J gene TRBJ2-7, with 10 bases fitting TRBD1. The CDR3 extends over 12 amino acids. Per germline, CDR1 MNHNY and CDR2 SVGAGI (reference sequence). The J segment lost 10 bases and the V segment lost 5 bases, leaving 5 bases of the junction unmatched. The CDR3 region is CASSTGQGGQYF. The CDR3 nucleotides read TGTGCCAGCAGTACCGGACAGGGGGGACAGTACTTC.

This clone was picked up a small number of times. The chain carries TRBV7-9 and TRBJ2-7; tentative D call: TRBD2 (5 bases). The CDR3 spans 14 residues. The germline V and J ends were trimmed by 0 bases and 5 bases, with 11 bases remaining between them. Germline V lookup: CDR1 SEHNR, CDR2 FQNEAQ (reference sequence). The CDR3: CASSLADLEDEQYF. CDR3 bases: TGTGCCAGCAGCTTAGCGGACTTGGAGGACGAGCAGTACTTC.

V gene TRBV20-1 combines with J gene TRBJ1-2; D is uncertain. Trimming stripped 7 bases from V and 8 bases from J, with 14 bases between. Germline CDR1 DFQATT, CDR2 SNEGSKA (reference sequence). This CDR3 has 11 amino acids. This chain's CDR3 is CSGEFYGGYTF. The DNA for the CDR3 is TGCAGTGGGGAATTCTACGGGGGCTACACCTTC.

The V and J genes are TRBV25-1 and TRBJ2-3; 8 bases map to TRBD1. J gave up 4 bases and V 6 bases, and 6 bases lay outside the gene matches. Germline V gene lookup returns CDR1 MGHDK and CDR2 SYGVNS. The CDR3 has 14 amino acids. The CDR3 region has the DNA TGTGCCAGCAGATCGGACAGGGCGTCAGATACGCAGTATTTT. Amino acids: CASRSDRASDTQYF.

In its sample, this clone was seen a few times. The chain combines TRBV30 with TRBJ2-1, with 12 positions matching TRBD2. Germline V lookup: CDR1 GTSNPN, CDR2 SVGIG (reference sequence). V gave up 0 bases and J gave up 3 bases; unmatched junction bases: 3. The CDR3 is 16 amino acids. CDR3 residues: CAWSVASGRDYNEQFF. The CDR3 DNA reads TGTGCCTGGAGTGTAGCTAGCGGGAGGGACTACAATGAGCAGTTCTTC. Based on the CDR3 plus reference TRBV30 and TRBJ2-1, the full variable domain is SQTIHQWPATLVQPVGSPLSLECTVEGTSNPNLYWYRQAAGRGLQLLFYSVGIGQISSEVPQNLSASRPQDRQFILSSKKLLLSDSGFYLCAWSVASGRDYNEQFFGPGTRLTVL.

The rearrangement links TRBV28 to TRBJ2-1, with TRBD2 as a possible D gene (5 bases). Germline assignment: CDR1 MDHEN and CDR2 SYDVKM. V lost 3 bases to trimming and J lost 12 bases, with 15 bases between them. The CDR3 contains 13 residues. Here the CDR3 reads CASSFPSTFVQFF. Written as DNA, the CDR3 is TGTGCCAGCAGTTTCCCTAGCACCTTTGTGCAGTTCTTC.

DNA for the CDR3: TGTGCCAGCAGTTCGCGGCGGGAGATCAGCGAGCAGTACTTC. Its translation: CASSSRREISEQYF. The chain joins TRBV28 to TRBJ2-7, with 7 positions matching TRBD2. The CDR3 extends over 14 amino acids. CDR1 is MDHEN, CDR2 SYDVKM, per germline. V lost 4 bases, J lost 6 bases, and 9 bases stayed unmatched.

This sequence joins TRBV5-6 and TRBJ2-1; 10 nucleotides agree with TRBD2. Trimming at V came to 4 bases and at J to 4 bases, leaving 8 bases not matched to a gene. Germline V CDR1 and CDR2: SGHDT, YYEEEE. The CDR3 is 16 residues long. The CDR3 sequence is CASSPITSGTYNEQFF. The CDR3 region has the DNA TGTGCCAGCAGCCCCATCACTAGCGGGACTTACAATGAGCAGTTCTTC.